This T cell receptor (beta chain) was observed in a study of blood T cell repertoires in COVID-19. About the study: The United States, Italy and Spain were the sources of the acute and convalescent COVID-19 samples.

Sequencing was performed with immunoSEQ multiplex PCR; in TCRdb, only in-frame clones are kept and a portion is missing. The table records tens of thousands of clones, around 85% of them present only once. The CDR3 sequence is 17 residues long. In germline, CDR1 is ENHRY, CDR2 SYGVKD. V was cut by 0 bases and J by 0 bases, with 13 bases left in between. The sequence was collected from a man aged 40-49 years with COVID-19, enrolled during active disease. The source material was peripheral blood. The V and J genes are TRBV10-3 and TRBJ2-3; D may be TRBD2 (5 bases). The CDR3 DNA reads as TGTGCCATCAGTGAGTCGTACGAGGGCACTAGCACAGATACGCAGTATTTT. This gives the protein CAISESYEGTSTDTQYF.